This entry lists 21 T cell receptor beta chains sequenced from one sample in a study of shared clonotypes between healthy human individuals. Cells designated naive CD8 were CD45RO-negative and were positively selected for CCR7, with terminally differentiated effector memory CD45RA+ cells excluded. Clones were sequenced by immunoSEQ multiplex PCR, and TCRdb holds only the in-frame ones, with some missing. The sample yields hundreds of thousands of clones, roughly 98% seen once. Sequenced material: naive CD8+ T cells sorted from blood. The receptors here all came from a man younger than 40 in good health.

This clone was detected once. The gene calls are TRBV4-1 and TRBJ2-7; TRBD2 agrees at 9 bases. This CDR3 is built from 15 residues. Germline V lookup: CDR1 MGHRA, CDR2 YSYEKL. V was pared by 1 base and J by 3 bases, with 4 bases of the junction left unmatched. CDR3 sequence (DNA): TGCGCCAGCAGCCAAGCGAGCGGGGGGAGCTACGAGCAGTACTTC. Its translation is CASSQASGGSYEQYF.

This clone has only a few counts. The chain has TRBV7-9 and TRBJ2-7; 8 nucleotides agree with TRBD1. With 1 base clipped from V and 5 bases from J, the junction kept 10 bases outside the gene matches. Looked up from germline, CDR1 is SEHNR and CDR2 is FQNEAQ (reference sequence). This CDR3 contains 16 residues. The CDR3, as DNA: TGTGCCAGCAGCTTAGATCGGGCAGGGGGCTTGAACGAGCAGTACTTC. Translated: CASSLDRAGGLNEQYF.

CDR3 nucleotide sequence: TGTGCCAGCATCTCTTCCACAGGGATCACCTACAATGAGCAGTTCTTC. Amino acids: CASISSTGITYNEQFF. The chain uses TRBV7-9 and TRBJ2-1; the D gene is possibly TRBD1 (6 bases). Deletions cut 7 bases from V and 2 bases from J, with 18 bases between. CDR1 is SEHNR, CDR2 FQNEAQ, per germline (reference sequence). The CDR3 length is 16 residues.

As DNA, the CDR3 is TGCAGCGTCGGACGGTTCAATCAGCCCCAGCATTTT. Protein sequence: CSVGRFNQPQHF. The rearrangement joins TRBV29-1 to TRBJ1-5; D gene ambiguous. V was cut by 6 bases and J by 3 bases, with 9 bases left in between. Germline V gene sequence: CDR1 SQVTM, CDR2 ANQGSEA. The CDR3 is 12 residues long.

The chain is built from TRBV7-6 and TRBJ1-1; TRBD1 might be the D (5 bases). With 3 bases removed from V and 4 bases from J, the gap between germline ends came to 18 bases. Germline CDR1 is SGHVS and CDR2 is FNYEAQ. The CDR3 sequence is 16 residues long. For the CDR3, the DNA is TGTGCCAGCAGCTTCGCCGAAGGGTTGGGGGGCACTGAAGCTTTCTTT. It yields the protein CASSFAEGLGGTEAFF.

This sequence joins TRBV7-9 and TRBJ2-3, with D possibly TRBD2 on 6 matching bases. The CDR3 is 16 residues long. With 5 bases removed from V and 2 bases from J, the gap between germline ends came to 17 bases. CDR1 is SEHNR and CDR2 is FQNEAQ in the germline V gene (reference sequence). This CDR3 is CASSPYGTHDTDTQYF. The CDR3 DNA reads TGTGCCAGCAGCCCGTACGGGACTCACGACACAGATACGCAGTATTTT.

Comment on this clone: The same CDR3 can be traced to other DNA sequences in this sample. The J gene is TRBJ2-7, the V gene TRBV6-5; D is undetermined. Germline lookup yields CDR1 MNHEY and CDR2 SVGAGI. The CDR3 runs to 13 residues. Trimming left V 0 bases short and J 3 bases short, with 6 bases between. Here the CDR3 reads CASSYSGNYEQYF. CDR3 bases: TGTGCCAGCAGTTACTCGGGGAACTACGAGCAGTACTTC.

This clone was detected once. The V gene is TRBV4-2, the J gene TRBJ2-7; D is unclear. Germline V gives CDR1 LGHNA, CDR2 YNFKEQ. V lost 3 bases to trimming and J lost 3 bases, with 9 bases between them. CDR3 length equals 13 residues. DNA of the CDR3: TGTGCCAGCAGCCAGGACCCCTACTACGAGCAGTACTTC. It codes for CASSQDPYYEQYF.

This sequence joins TRBV5-4 and TRBJ2-2; 9 positions match TRBD2. The CDR3 contains 15 residues. J lost 6 bases, V lost 3 bases, and 6 bases had no gene match. CDR1 SGHNT and CDR2 YYREEE come from the germline V gene (reference sequence). Here the CDR3 reads CASSWGLAGAGELFF. CDR3 coding DNA: TGTGCCAGCAGCTGGGGGTTAGCGGGAGCCGGGGAGCTGTTTTTT.

The rearrangement uses TRBV6-5 and TRBJ2-7, with 8 positions matching TRBD1. CDR3 length: 15 residues. The ends lost 6 bases at V and 1 base at J; junction bases unmatched: 8. The germline V gene encodes CDR1 MNHEY and CDR2 SVGAGI. The CDR3 loop reads CASRETGDISYEQYF. The CDR3, as DNA: TGTGCCAGCAGAGAGACAGGGGACATATCCTACGAGCAGTACTTC.

This chain connects TRBV7-9 to TRBJ2-4; no clear D. V lost 10 bases and J 0 bases, leaving 7 bases between the germline ends. Germline assignment: CDR1 SEHNR and CDR2 FQNEAQ (reference sequence). The CDR3 is 12 residues long. The CDR3 sequence is CATRGAKNIQYF. In DNA, the CDR3 is TGTGCCACCCGCGGAGCCAAAAACATTCAGTACTTC.

The chain employs TRBV7-8 and TRBJ2-4; tentative D call: TRBD2 (5 bases). CDR3 size: 13 residues. Per germline, CDR1 SGHVS and CDR2 FQNEAQ. The V end was cut by 6 bases, the J end by 5 bases, with 11 bases between. The CDR3: CASSITGENIQYF. As DNA, the CDR3 is TGTGCCAGCAGTATTACCGGGGAAAACATTCAGTACTTC.

The chain links TRBV10-3 to TRBJ1-5; D possibly corresponds to TRBD1 (6 bases). The length of the CDR3 is 13 residues. Per germline, CDR1 ENHRY and CDR2 SYGVKD. V was cut by 5 bases and J by 5 bases, with 10 bases left in between. CDR3: CAISTQGYQPQHF. The CDR3 region has the DNA TGTGCCATCAGTACCCAGGGGTATCAGCCCCAGCATTTT.

This chain links TRBV15 with TRBJ1-5; TRBD1 aligns across 9 bases. The CDR3 extends over 14 amino acids. The germline CDR1 and CDR2 sequences are LNHNV and YYDKDF (reference sequence). Germline trimming cut 6 bases from V and 6 bases from J; bases unmatched to any gene: 6. The CDR3 DNA reads TGTGCCACCAGTTTCCTACAGGGGGCTCAGCCCCAGCATTTT. Residues: CATSFLQGAQPQHF.

The chain recombines TRBV27 with TRBJ1-1, with no clear D. Germline V gene sequence: CDR1 MNHEY, CDR2 SMNVEV (reference sequence). The CDR3 covers 14 residues. Trimming cost V 6 bases and J 5 bases, with 16 bases left between them. The CDR3 DNA reads TGTGCCAGCAGCCGCGGAGGAGTGGTAACTGAAGCTTTCTTT. This sequence encodes CASSRGGVVTEAFF.

The CDR3 sequence: CASSSTNKNIQYF. Here the CDR3 DNA reads TGTGCCAGCAGCTCCACGAATAAAAACATTCAGTACTTC. V usage is TRBV5-6 and J usage is TRBJ2-4; D not certain. Germline values: CDR1 SGHDT, CDR2 YYEEEE. This CDR3 comprises 13 residues. Trimming stripped 3 bases from V and 4 bases from J, with 8 bases between. The whole variable domain, remainder taken from reference TRBV5-6 and TRBJ2-4, is DAGVTQSPTHLIKTRGQQVTLRCSPKSGHDTVSWYQQALGQGPQFIFQYYEEEERQRGNFPDRFSGHQFPNYSSELNVNALLLGDSALYLCASSSTNKNIQYFGAGTRLSVL.

The chain employs TRBV14 and TRBJ1-1; 7 nucleotides agree with TRBD1. The CDR3 is 14 amino acids. V lost 4 bases to trimming and J lost 6 bases; unmatched junction nucleotides: 8. CDR1 is SGHDN, CDR2 FVKESK, per germline. The CDR3 protein is CASSPRQGWSEAFF. CDR3 nucleotides: TGTGCCAGCAGCCCACGACAGGGTTGGTCTGAAGCTTTCTTT. The whole variable domain, remainder taken from reference TRBV14 and TRBJ1-1, is EAGVTQFPSHSVIEKGQTVTLRCDPISGHDNLYWYRRVMGKEIKFLLHFVKESKQDESGMPNNRFLAERTGGTYSTLKVQPAELEDSGVYFCASSPRQGWSEAFFGQGTRLTVV.

This clone is a singleton in its sample. This chain uses TRBV27 with TRBJ2-3; 9 nucleotides align to TRBD2. The CDR3 is made up of 16 amino acids. Germline CDR1 reads MNHEY; CDR2 reads SMNVEV (reference sequence). Trimming at V came to 6 bases and at J to 5 bases, leaving 12 bases not matched to a gene. For the CDR3, the DNA is TGTGCCAGCAGATCCCTTACTAGCGGGTGGAGAGATACGCAGTATTTT. Translation: CASRSLTSGWRDTQYF.

The chain is built from TRBV5-1 and TRBJ2-2; TRBD1 matches at 8 bases. CDR1 and CDR2 from the germline V gene are SGHRS and YFSETQ. This CDR3 is 17 amino acids long. Trimming cost V 2 bases and J 5 bases; bases outside gene matches: 11. The CDR3 here is CASSFSVTGEWTGELFF. CDR3 nucleotides: TGCGCCAGCAGCTTCAGTGTGACAGGGGAGTGGACCGGGGAGCTGTTTTTT.

CDR3 amino acids: CASSSLGQGTSLEGYTF. The CDR3 DNA reads as TGTGCCAGCAGCTCACTCGGACAGGGGACATCATTGGAGGGCTACACCTTC. V and J are TRBV7-3 and TRBJ1-2; 9 nucleotides line up with TRBD1. The length of the CDR3 is 17 residues. The V segment lost 4 bases and the J segment 8 bases; nucleotides outside the gene matches: 17. CDR1 is SGHTA, CDR2 FQGTGA, per germline.

The chain combines TRBV4-1 with TRBJ1-5; D might be TRBD1 (6 bases). Trimming took 6 bases from V and 3 from J, leaving 15 bases between them. The CDR3 is 15 amino acids. From germline, CDR1 is MGHRA and CDR2 YSYEKL. The CDR3 sequence: CASSVTRGSNQPQHF. The CDR3 DNA reads TGCGCCAGCAGTGTGACCAGGGGTTCCAATCAGCCCCAGCATTTT.